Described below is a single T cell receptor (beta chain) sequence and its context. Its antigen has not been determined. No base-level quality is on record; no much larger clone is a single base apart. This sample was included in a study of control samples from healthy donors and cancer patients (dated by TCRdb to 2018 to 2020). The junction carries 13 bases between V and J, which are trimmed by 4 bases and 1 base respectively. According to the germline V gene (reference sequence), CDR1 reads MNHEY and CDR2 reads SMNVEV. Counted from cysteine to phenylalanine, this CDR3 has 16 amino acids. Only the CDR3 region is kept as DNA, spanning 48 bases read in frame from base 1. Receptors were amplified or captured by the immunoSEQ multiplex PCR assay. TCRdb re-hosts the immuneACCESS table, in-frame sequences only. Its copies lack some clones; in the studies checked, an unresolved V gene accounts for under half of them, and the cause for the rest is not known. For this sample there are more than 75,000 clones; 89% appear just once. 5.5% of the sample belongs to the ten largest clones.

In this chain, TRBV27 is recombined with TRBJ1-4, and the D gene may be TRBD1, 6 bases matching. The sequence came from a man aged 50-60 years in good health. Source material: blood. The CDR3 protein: CASSSKPTGTNEKLFF. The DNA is TGTGCCAGCAGTTCCAAGCCGACAGGAACTAATGAAAAACTGTTTTTT.